The 8 T cell receptor beta chains given below trace back to one sample, sequenced in a study of T cells in Graves' hyperthyroidism and ophthalmopathy (dated by TCRdb to about 2019). The library was produced with multiplex PCR. Sequencing was performed on an Illumina HiSeq 2000. The TCR beta CDR3 regions were amplified from the RNA transcripts. For the first round of RT-PCR on the TCR CDR3, the HTBI primer set was used together with the Qiagen OneStep RT-PCR kit. TCRdb trimmed public reads at Q25 via fastp, called clones via MiXCR and kept in-frame beta chains. Rows are unified per CDR3 protein, each entry keeping the most common DNA and genes. The sample table lists hundreds of thousands of distinct CDR3 sequences, less than 15% of them with a count of one. The ten largest account for approximately 13% of the sample. Sequenced sample: blood. The receptors originated from a woman aged 35 to 49 with Graves' hyperthyroidism.

Only a few counts were recorded for this clonotype. The chain recombines TRBV19 with TRBJ1-5; 9 positions match TRBD1. CDR1 and CDR2 (germline): LNHDA, SQIVND (reference sequence). The CDR3 loop spans 18 amino acids. V shed 4 bases, J shed 9 bases, and the junction held 19 bases outside the gene matches. As DNA, the CDR3 is TGTGCCAGTAGTACCCTCCTTTTGGGACAGGGAGGAGGAAGGCCCCAGCATTTT. Translated, it gives CASSTLLLGQGGGRPQHF.

This clonotype was recorded many times. In DNA form, the CDR3 reads TGTGCCAGCAGCCGCGGAAGCCCCCGCGAGCAGTACTTC. This sequence encodes CASSRGSPREQYF. The chain uses TRBV28 and TRBJ2-7; D remains unclear. The V end lost 6 bases, the J end lost 6 bases, and 15 bases lay between the germline ends. This CDR3 has 13 residues. The V gene's germline CDR1 is MDHEN and CDR2 SYDVKM.

In DNA, the CDR3 is TGTGCCAGCAGCTTAAAGACAGGGGCCACCGGGGAGCTGTTTTTT. It yields the protein CASSLKTGATGELFF. V and J are TRBV6-5 and TRBJ2-2; 8 bases are shared with TRBD1. Germline loops: CDR1 MNHEY, CDR2 SVGAGI. After removal of 6 bases from V and 4 bases from J, the junction contained 7 bases not matched to a gene. CDR3 length equals 15 residues.

This clonotype was recorded at least ten times. J is TRBJ1-2 and V is TRBV5-6; possibly TRBD1 for D (5 bases). Per germline, CDR1 SGHDT and CDR2 YYEEEE. The CDR3 sequence is 15 residues long. V lost 4 bases to trimming and J lost 8 bases, with 21 bases between them. This chain's CDR3 is CASSDRDPWTWGYTF. DNA for the CDR3: TGTGCCAGCAGCGACCGGGACCCCTGGACGTGGGGCTACACCTTC.

The chain combines TRBV7-2 with TRBJ2-1; D remains ambiguous. Per germline, CDR1 SGHTA and CDR2 FQGNSA. Trimming pared 2 bases from V and 7 bases from J, leaving 6 bases between. The CDR3 is made up of 12 amino acids. CDR3 nucleotide sequence: TGTGCCAGCAGCTTAAATTTGAATGAGCAGTTCTTC. Translated, it gives CASSLNLNEQFF.

This clonotype came up a few times. V gene TRBV29-1 combines with J gene TRBJ1-2; D call uncertain. V was pared by 2 bases and J by 7 bases, with 17 bases between. Germline-derived CDR1 and CDR2 are SQVTM and ANQGSEA. The CDR3 totals 14 residues. In DNA form, the CDR3 reads TGCAGCGTTGAATTGGGAACGGGGTGGGCTGGCTACACCTTC. Protein sequence: CSVELGTGWAGYTF.

This clonotype was counted ten times or more. The CDR3 DNA sequence: TGCAGTGCTGGGGATTGGAGCTTTACTGTTACCGAGACCCAGTACTTC. This encodes CSAGDWSFTVTETQYF. The J gene is TRBJ2-5, the V gene TRBV20-1, with D hard to call. Germline-derived CDR1 and CDR2 are DFQATT and SNEGSKA (reference sequence). Between the trimmed V and J ends, which lost 5 bases and 5 bases, there was a span of 24 bases. The CDR3 loop spans 16 amino acids.

A remark on this clonotype: The DNA is omitted, as the CDR3 cannot be located on it reliably, and the CDR3 follows TCRdb's listing. This chain connects TRBV5-1 to TRBJ1-4; the D segment call TRBD1 is taken from the table without a DNA check. The CDR3 sequence runs 16 residues, both termini included. Germline values: CDR1 SGHRS, CDR2 YFSETQ. CDR3 sequence: CASSFGQGATGEKLSF.